These T cell receptor beta chains were read from a single sample in a study of T cells after yellow fever vaccination. TCRdb passed the 5' RACE reads through MiXCR, listing each CDR3 protein once. Of about 220,000 distinct CDR3 sequences in the sample, over 6.5% were seen once. The sequences come from CD4+ T cells sorted from PBMCs, collected on the day of the yellow fever booster vaccination. All receptors derive from a man aged 25 to 40 who received the YFV17D yellow fever vaccine. The CDR3 runs from the conserved cysteine through the conserved F or W. D genes are given only for firm matches. A clone size is listed for some rows: how often the clone was seen (once, few, many), or a class if it is expanded.

j_call clone_size v_call d_call cdr3_aa cdr3_nt
TRBJ2-5 - TRBV3-1 TRBD2 CASSQDFLAGGETQYF TGTGCCAGCAGCCAAGACTTCCTAGCGGGGGGAGAGACCCAGTACTTC
TRBJ2-1 - TRBV7-2 TRBD2 CASSLAGTSGYNEQFF TGTGCCAGCAGCTTAGCCGGGACTAGCGGTTACAATGAGCAGTTCTTC
TRBJ2-5 many TRBV14 - CASSRLGTLETQYF TGTGCCAGCAGCCGCCTGGGGACTTTAGAGACCCAGTACTTC
TRBJ1-5 many TRBV7-6 - CASSLAGGSNQPQHF TGTGCCAGCAGCTTAGCGGGCGGCAGCAATCAGCCCCAGCATTTT
TRBJ1-2 few TRBV15 - CATSRGNLQGNYGYTF TGTGCCACCAGCAGAGGGAACCTACAGGGAAACTATGGCTACACCTTC
TRBJ2-1 - TRBV20-1 TRBD2 CSGSAPGGWNEQFF TGCAGTGGATCGGCCCCGGGGGGATGGAATGAGCAGTTCTTC
TRBJ2-1 few TRBV7-2 TRBD2 CASSQSGRAYEQFF TGTGCCAGCAGCCAGAGCGGGAGGGCGTATGAGCAGTTCTTC
TRBJ1-2 many TRBV12-3/TRBV12-4 - CASTLTQGAYGYTF TGTGCCAGCACCCTGACACAGGGTGCCTATGGCTACACCTTC
TRBJ1-2 many TRBV5-1 - CASSLGDSGYGYTF TGCGCCAGCAGCTTGGGCGACAGCGGGTATGGCTACACCTTC
TRBJ1-4 few TRBV7-9 - CASSSRGELFF TGTGCCAGCAGCTCCAGGGGTGAACTGTTTTTT
TRBJ2-4 few TRBV6-1 - CASSRLSVAKNIQYF TGTGCCAGCAGTCGTCTCTCAGTAGCCAAAAACATTCAGTACTTC
TRBJ2-1 many TRBV5-1 TRBD2 CASSFGGRASDEQFF TGCGCCAGCAGCTTTGGCGGGAGGGCCAGCGATGAGCAGTTCTTC
TRBJ2-1 many TRBV5-4 TRBD2 CASSRTRLALNNEQFF TGTGCCAGCAGCCGGACCCGACTAGCGCTCAACAATGAGCAGTTCTTC
TRBJ2-7 many TRBV5-6 - CASSFGGITYEQYF TGTGCCAGCAGCTTTGGCGGGATCACCTACGAGCAGTACTTC
TRBJ2-3 - TRBV5-1 - CASSLATKAADTQYF TGCGCCAGCAGCTTGGCGACGAAGGCGGCAGATACGCAGTATTTT
TRBJ2-7 many TRBV29-1 - CSVGLGFSEQYF TGCAGCGTTGGGCTGGGGTTCAGCGAGCAGTACTTC
TRBJ2-7 - TRBV19 TRBD1 CASSRGTEVYEQYF TGTGCCAGTAGTAGAGGGACAGAGGTCTACGAGCAGTACTTC
TRBJ2-4 many TRBV5-1 - CASSWATEANIQYF TGCGCCAGCAGCTGGGCGACAGAAGCAAACATTCAGTACTTC
TRBJ1-5 - TRBV6-5 - CASSYLKDSPQHF TGTGCCAGCAGTTACCTCAAGGATTCGCCCCAGCATTTT
TRBJ1-2 few TRBV25-1 - CASSVSSRWGYTF TGTGCCAGCAGTGTCTCTTCCCGGTGGGGCTACACCTTC
TRBJ2-7 many TRBV18 - CASSLNRAGSSYEQYF TGTGCCAGCTCACTGAACAGGGCGGGAAGCTCCTACGAGCAGTACTTC
TRBJ2-4 many TRBV19 TRBD2 CASLTSGLAKNIQYF TGTGCCAGTTTGACTAGCGGACTAGCCAAAAACATTCAGTACTTC
TRBJ1-2 few TRBV9 TRBD1 CASSNTGDGYTF TGTGCCAGCAGCAACACAGGGGACGGCTACACCTTC
TRBJ1-2 - TRBV19 - CASSLAGDRYGYTF TGTGCCAGTAGTCTCGCAGGGGATCGGTATGGCTACACCTTC
TRBJ1-2 - TRBV7-2 TRBD1 CASNEFRGPGGYTF TGTGCCAGCAACGAATTCAGGGGGCCTGGTGGCTACACCTTC
TRBJ2-7 - TRBV7-8 - CASSPLRWVYEQYF TGTGCCAGCAGCCCCCTCAGGTGGGTCTACGAGCAGTACTTC
TRBJ2-3 - TRBV20-1 - CSASPPGGTDTQYF TGCAGTGCTAGTCCCCCGGGAGGCACAGATACGCAGTATTTT
TRBJ2-7 many TRBV28 TRBD2 CASSPRLAGGREQYF TGTGCCAGCAGTCCCCGACTAGCGGGAGGTCGGGAGCAGTACTTC
TRBJ2-1 - TRBV12-3/TRBV12-4 - CASSFGGAAEQFF TGTGCCAGCAGTTTCGGCGGGGCTGCGGAGCAGTTCTTC
TRBJ1-2 many TRBV12-3/TRBV12-4 TRBD1 CASSLSGQGAQGYTF TGTGCCAGCAGTTTATCGGGACAGGGGGCGCAAGGCTACACCTTC
TRBJ2-2 few TRBV4-3 - CASSQDPGASTGELFF TGCGCCAGCAGCCAAGATCCAGGGGCATCCACCGGGGAGCTGTTTTTT
TRBJ2-5 - TRBV7-2 - CASSLGQEGTQYF TGTGCCAGCAGCTTAGGGCAAGAGGGGACCCAGTACTTC